The text below deals with one T cell receptor beta chain. Germline V gene sequence: CDR1 MNHNS, CDR2 SASEGT. The J segment lost 0 bases and the V segment lost 1 base, leaving 5 bases of the junction unmatched. This CDR3 is 17 amino acids long. The source of the sample is a study of blood T cell repertoires in COVID-19. About the research overall: Specimens from acute and convalescent COVID-19 originated in the United States, Italy and Spain. Nucleic acid was either cDNA or gDNA, and it came from T cells, B-cell-depleted T cells, or PBMCs.

Under the authors' procedure: Researchers report that nucleated cell counts were estimated from reference gene primer amplification. The repertoire was sequenced with immunoSEQ multiplex PCR; TCRdb's copy has only in-frame clones and lacks some. The V and J calls and clone size were taken over from that table, and D and trimming were inferred from the DNA. The table lists about 210,000 clones, about 90% of them singletons, with more than 0.95% in the top ten. The TCR was taken from a man aged 25-45 years with acute or convalescent COVID-19. The gene calls are TRBV6-1 and TRBJ1-4; 7 nucleotides agree with TRBD1. Input material: peripheral blood. CDR3 bases: TGTGCCAGCAGTGAAGTGGGACAGCTTACAACTAATGAAAAACTGTTTTTT. Translating it yields CASSEVGQLTTNEKLFF.